A single sample is the source of the 12 T cell receptor beta chains below, sequenced in a study of cytotoxic CD8 clonotypes in ibrutinib-treated CLL. The method was immunoSEQ multiplex PCR; TCRdb's version includes in-frame clones alone and lacks a portion of them. The data hold 150,000 to 200,000 clones, with roughly 88% observed a single time. Sample: PBMCs, taken at disease progression, from a patient treated with ibrutinib. The receptors come from a human donor with chronic lymphocytic leukemia.

The rearrangement uses TRBV18 and TRBJ2-5, with 7 bases identical to TRBD2. CDR1 is KGHSH and CDR2 is LQKENI in the germline V gene. V dropped 3 bases and J dropped 3; count of bases not matched to a gene: 4. The CDR3 covers 14 residues. The CDR3, as DNA: TGTGCCAGCTCACCGGGACTAATTAAAGAGACCCAGTACTTC. Its protein is CASSPGLIKETQYF.

V is TRBV6-4 and J is TRBJ1-1, with D possibly matching TRBD1 (5 bases). Germline CDR1 is MRHNA and CDR2 is SNTAGT. This CDR3 spans 14 amino acids. Trimming left V 7 bases short and J 3 bases short, with 15 bases between. This chain's CDR3 is CASKGEVKDTEAFF. DNA of the CDR3: TGTGCCAGCAAAGGGGAAGTGAAGGACACTGAAGCTTTCTTT.

The V gene is TRBV14, the J gene TRBJ2-7; TRBD2 agrees at 7 bases. Germline CDR1 is SGHDN and CDR2 is FVKESK. Trimming took 6 bases from V and 5 from J; bases not matched to a gene: 4. The CDR3 loop spans 12 amino acids. The CDR3: CASRGGSNEQYF. CDR3 DNA: TGTGCCAGCAGGGGGGGGTCTAACGAGCAGTACTTC.

This sequence joins TRBV6-1 and TRBJ2-1; 8 positions match TRBD2. The CDR3 sequence is 16 residues long. Losses at the gene ends were 3 bases for V and 1 base for J; bases not matched to a gene: 5. The V gene's germline CDR1 is MNHNS and CDR2 SASEGT. CDR3 DNA: TGTGCCAGCAGTGACTGGACTAGCAGGTCCTACAATGAGCAGTTCTTC. Its protein is CASSDWTSRSYNEQFF.

This clone was recorded a few times. V is TRBV5-1 and J is TRBJ1-2; D uncertain. Germline values: CDR1 SGHRS, CDR2 YFSETQ. V was pared by 1 base and J by 4 bases, with 20 bases between. The CDR3 extends over 17 amino acids. The CDR3 spells CASSLLGRRESFYGYTF. For the CDR3, the DNA is TGCGCCAGCAGCTTGTTGGGCAGACGGGAGTCTTTCTATGGCTACACCTTC.

The chain carries TRBV30 and TRBJ1-5, with D unclear. The CDR3 sequence is 13 residues long. The germline gives CDR1 GTSNPN, CDR2 SVGIG (reference sequence). Trimming stripped 0 bases from V and 1 base from J, with 4 bases between. The CDR3 region has the DNA TGTGCCTGGAGTGTACTCAGCAATCAGCCCCAGCATTTT. Protein: CAWSVLSNQPQHF.

V is TRBV21-1 and J is TRBJ2-2. TRBV21-1 is a listed pseudogene. This CDR3 spans 16 amino acids. The CDR3 DNA reads TGTGCCAGCAGCAAATCGTCCGGAAAAAACACCGGGGAGCTGTTTTTT. As protein: CASSKSSGKNTGELFF.

This clone was recorded only once. The chain employs TRBV19 and TRBJ1-5; D call uncertain. V was trimmed by 6 bases and J by 7 bases, leaving 7 bases between them. Germline-derived CDR1 and CDR2 are LNHDA and SQIVND (reference sequence). This CDR3 region has 11 residues. Written as DNA, the CDR3 is TGTGCCAGTAGCCTAGGCCAGCCCCAGCATTTT. Translation: CASSLGQPQHF.

With regard to this clone: Other DNA sequences from this sample encode an identical CDR3 as well. This chain links TRBV18 with TRBJ1-4, with D possibly TRBD1 on 6 matching bases. V lost 3 bases and J 5 bases, leaving 10 bases between the germline ends. Per the germline V gene, CDR1 is KGHSH and CDR2 is LQKENI. This CDR3 contains 14 residues. In nucleotides, the CDR3 is TGTGCCAGCTCACCTGGGCAGGGGAATGAAAAACTGTTTTTT. Translation gives CASSPGQGNEKLFF.

The chain recombines TRBV19 with TRBJ2-3; no clear D. The V end lost 5 bases, the J end lost 0 bases, and 15 bases lay between the germline ends. Looked up from germline, CDR1 is LNHDA and CDR2 is SQIVND (reference sequence). This CDR3 spans 16 amino acids. The CDR3 loop is CASSPLTNPSTDTQYF. CDR3 DNA: TGTGCCAGTAGTCCCCTAACGAATCCTAGCACAGATACGCAGTATTTT.

The chain combines TRBV6-1 with TRBJ1-1; 7 bases align to TRBD1. The V segment lost 3 bases and the J segment 1 base; nucleotides outside the gene matches: 8. Germline loops: CDR1 MNHNS, CDR2 SASEGT. This CDR3 is built from 16 residues. CDR3 region: CASSEERGTANTEAFF. As DNA, the CDR3 is TGTGCCAGCAGTGAGGAAAGAGGGACAGCGAACACTGAAGCTTTCTTT.

This rearrangement joins TRBV7-2 to TRBJ2-1; TRBD2 might be the D (5 bases). V was cut by 6 bases and J by 4 bases, with 10 bases left in between. Germline values: CDR1 SGHTA, CDR2 FQGNSA. The CDR3 spans 13 residues. The CDR3 sequence: CASRAGVYNEQFF. In nucleotides, the CDR3 is TGTGCCAGCAGGGCCGGGGTATACAATGAGCAGTTCTTC.